This section outlines one T cell receptor (beta chain) sequence together with its context. Its antigen is not known. The record originates from a study of graft-versus-host responses after intestinal transplantation. Turning to the study itself: Anti-thymocyte globulin served as induction for all recipients, who then took tacrolimus and steroids for about 3 years.

This CDR3 contains 15 residues. V was clipped by 0 bases and J by 2 bases, with 9 bases between them. TCRdb's table, derived via immunoSEQ multiplex PCR, lists solely in-frame clones and lacks some. This sample has approximately 54,000 clones; less than 85% occur once, and the top ten carry less than 0.5%. The rearrangement links TRBV5-3 to TRBJ1-5; D not resolved. TRBV5-3 is assigned to the ORF class and has an uncertain function. The sample here was unstimulated CD4+ T cells sorted from spleen or lymph node cells, taken before transplant. This TCR derives from a human donor who was the organ donor for an intestinal transplant. The CDR3 nucleotides are TGTGCCAGAAGCTTGGGGGATAGGGGCAATCAGCCCCAGCATTTT. Its translation is CARSLGDRGNQPQHF.